Sequencing of this T cell receptor (beta chain) was carried out in a study of cytomegalovirus exposure and HLA in healthy donors. Overall study context: Caucasian-associated ancestry cluster membership applied to around 80% of several hundred genotyped donors.

Study observations and caveats: For presence/absence analyses, sequencing depth was assumed to be roughly uniform across donors. Earlier analysis yielded a pattern in which most TCR beta V segments were productive about 90% or about 30% of the time. Looking again later, the authors saw that most CMV-associated TCR beta chains seemed HLA-restricted.

Germline-derived CDR1 and CDR2 are MDHEN and SYDVKM. CDR3 length: 13 residues. V was pared by 5 bases and J by 8 bases, with 7 bases of the junction left unmatched. As to this clone: The target antigen is unknown.

Primers for the PCR totalled 60 Vbeta and 13 Jbeta. Some clones are missing from TCRdb's copy, which holds only in-frame ones; the method was immunoSEQ multiplex PCR. The sample includes 170,000 or so clones, approximately 80% of them seen just once. Input material: PBMCs. The origin of this receptor is a woman between 50 and 59 years old in good health and CMV-seronegative. The rearrangement joins TRBV28 to TRBJ1-1; 8 nucleotides align to TRBD1. In DNA, the CDR3 is TGTGCCAGCAGTGCCGGACAGGGCGGCGAAGCTTTCTTT. Protein sequence: CASSAGQGGEAFF.